The next 25 T cell receptor beta chains were all read from a single sample in a study of cytomegalovirus exposure and HLA in healthy donors. In the PCR, 60 Vbeta and 13 Jbeta primers were used. The method was immunoSEQ multiplex PCR; TCRdb's version includes in-frame clones alone and lacks a portion of them. Among some 150,000 clones listed, roughly 80% were seen once. What was sequenced was PBMCs. The receptors were sampled from a woman aged 45 to 65 in good health and CMV-seropositive.

The chain employs TRBV28 and TRBJ2-7; 8 nucleotides match TRBD1. Trimming cost V 3 bases and J 11 bases; bases outside gene matches: 6. The CDR3 consists of 12 residues. In germline, CDR1 is MDHEN, CDR2 SYDVKM. The DNA of the CDR3 is TGTGCCAGCAGTTTTATTAAGACAGGGGAGTACTTC. Translation gives CASSFIKTGEYF.

This clone occurred a few times. The V call is TRBV25-1, the J call TRBJ1-4; the match to TRBD1 covers 11 bases. The V gene end was trimmed by 4 bases and the J gene end by 10 bases; junction bases not matched to a gene: 8. CDR1 and CDR2 (germline): MGHDK, SYGVNS. The CDR3 runs 15 residues. The CDR3 reads CASSVPGQGGGKLFF. In nucleotides, the CDR3 is TGTGCCAGCAGTGTACCGGGACAGGGGGGAGGAAAACTGTTTTTT.

The sample holds a few counts of this clone. The chain combines TRBV6-5 with TRBJ1-4, with TRBD1 matching over 7 bases. CDR1 and CDR2 from the germline V gene are MNHEY and SVGAGI. The CDR3 totals 15 residues. Trimming removed 5 bases from V and 7 bases from J; junction bases left unmatched: 10. Here the CDR3 DNA reads TGTGCCAGCAGTCATCAACAGGGGTTGGGTGAAAAACTGTTTTTT. It codes for CASSHQQGLGEKLFF.

The chain is built from TRBV18 and TRBJ1-5; perhaps TRBD1 as D (5 bases). V was pared by 4 bases and J by 5 bases, with 12 bases between. There are 14 residues in the CDR3. The germline CDR1 and CDR2 sequences are KGHSH and LQKENI. DNA of the CDR3: TGTGCCAGCTCACTAACGGGACTAGATCAGCCCCAGCATTTT. Encoded protein: CASSLTGLDQPQHF.

As for this clone: Its ends do not fully match the called genes, so a read error is possible. The J gene is TRBJ2-7, the V gene TRBV19; 10 bases map to TRBD1. Germline CDR1 and CDR2: LNHDA and SQIVND (reference sequence). The CDR3 length is 15 residues. In DNA form, the CDR3 reads TGTGCCAGTAGTAGTGGGACAGGGGCGTATTACGCGCAGTACTTC. Residues: CASSSGTGAYYAQYF.

V and J are TRBV29-1 and TRBJ2-7; D gene uncertain. CDR3 length equals 11 residues. V lost 4 bases and J lost 4, with 8 bases in between. Germline V lookup: CDR1 SQVTM, CDR2 ANQGSEA. This CDR3 is CSVVQEYEQYF. CDR3 bases: TGCAGCGTTGTTCAGGAATACGAGCAGTACTTC.

The rearrangement joins TRBV6-5 to TRBJ1-2; D is perhaps TRBD1 (5 bases). Trimming left V 6 bases short and J 3 bases short, with 8 bases between. From germline, CDR1 is MNHEY and CDR2 SVGAGI. The CDR3 spans 12 residues. The CDR3 DNA sequence: TGTGCCAGCAGGGGAGGGGACTATGGCTACACCTTC. Its translation: CASRGGDYGYTF.

The J gene is TRBJ2-1, the V gene TRBV4-1; 7 bases match TRBD2. CDR1 is MGHRA, CDR2 YSYEKL, per germline. This CDR3 has 16 residues. With V trimmed by 3 bases and J by 10 bases, 15 bases remained unmatched. For the CDR3, the DNA is TGCGCCAGCAGCCAGCAGTTCAGCGGGACGTCTAACGAGCAGTTCTTC. Residues: CASSQQFSGTSNEQFF.

The chain employs TRBV18 and TRBJ1-5; 7 bases line up with TRBD1. CDR1 is KGHSH, CDR2 LQKENI, per germline. V was pared by 4 bases and J by 4 bases, with 1 base of the junction left unmatched. The CDR3 has 13 amino acids. The CDR3 is CASSRDSNQPQHF. CDR3 nucleotides: TGTGCCAGCTCACGGGACAGTAATCAGCCCCAGCATTTT.

The gene calls are TRBV4-2 and TRBJ2-2, with 9 bases that match TRBD1. Germline CDR1 LGHNA, CDR2 YNFKEQ. This CDR3 spans 15 amino acids. The J segment lost 6 bases and the V segment lost 2 bases, leaving 4 bases of the junction unmatched. CDR3 coding DNA: TGTGCCAGCAGCCAAAGGACAGGGGCGGCCGGGGAGCTGTTTTTT. Translating gives CASSQRTGAAGELFF.

This chain uses TRBV30 with TRBJ1-1; 10 nucleotides align to TRBD1. The CDR3 length is 15 residues. Trimming at V came to 3 bases and at J to 5 bases, leaving 9 bases not matched to a gene. Per the germline V gene, CDR1 is GTSNPN and CDR2 is SVGIG (reference sequence). The CDR3 spells CAWSHSGQGDTEAFF. For the CDR3, the DNA is TGTGCCTGGAGCCATTCCGGACAGGGGGATACTGAAGCTTTCTTT.

The table lists this clone with a few counts. CDR3 DNA: TGTGCCAGCAGCACGGGGAAGAGCAATCAGCCCCAGCATTTT. This translates into CASSTGKSNQPQHF. This rearrangement joins TRBV5-4 to TRBJ1-5; D is ambiguous. CDR3 length equals 14 residues. V dropped 4 bases and J dropped 1 base, with 9 bases sitting between them. Germline CDR1 SGHNT, CDR2 YYREEE (reference sequence).

The V call is TRBV7-6, the J call TRBJ1-5; D gene ambiguous. The CDR3 is made up of 11 amino acids. Deletions cut 10 bases from V and 5 bases from J, with 9 bases between. In germline, CDR1 is SGHVS, CDR2 FNYEAQ. This CDR3 is CATGYYQPQHF. The CDR3 DNA sequence: TGTGCCACCGGTTACTATCAGCCCCAGCATTTT.

This rearrangement joins TRBV14 to TRBJ2-3; D remains ambiguous. Trimming stripped 0 bases from V and 3 bases from J, with 4 bases between. The CDR3 is made up of 13 amino acids. The V gene's germline CDR1 is SGHDN and CDR2 FVKESK. The CDR3 spells CASSQELTDTQYF. The CDR3 DNA follows: TGTGCCAGCAGCCAAGAACTAACAGATACGCAGTATTTT.

The chain combines TRBV6-5 with TRBJ2-5; D perhaps matches TRBD1 (5 bases). Germline CDR1 reads MNHEY; CDR2 reads SVGAGI. Trimming took 4 bases from V and 0 from J, leaving 12 bases between them. The CDR3 is 15 residues long. The CDR3 coding sequence is TGTGCCAGCAGTTGGGTAAAGGGGAACCAAGAGACCCAGTACTTC. Protein sequence: CASSWVKGNQETQYF.

The V gene is TRBV11-2, the J gene TRBJ2-2; TRBD2 aligns across 7 bases. Germline V CDR1 and CDR2: SGHAT, FQNNGV. The V and J ends lost 3 bases and 4 bases, in that order; junction bases with no gene match: 8. The CDR3 consists of 16 residues. This CDR3 reads CASSLVAGVVTGELFF. CDR3 nucleotide sequence: TGTGCCAGCAGCTTGGTAGCGGGCGTGGTCACCGGGGAGCTGTTTTTT.

There are a few counts of this clone. The J gene is TRBJ1-1, the V gene TRBV6-1; D gene uncertain. Germline values: CDR1 MNHNS, CDR2 SASEGT. Trimming shortened V by 2 bases and J by 7 bases, and 8 bases separated the two germline ends. This CDR3 spans 12 amino acids. This CDR3 is CASSERVGEAFF. DNA for the CDR3: TGTGCCAGCAGTGAACGGGTGGGTGAAGCTTTCTTT.

This clone came up a few times. The gene calls are TRBV7-2 and TRBJ2-1; perhaps TRBD2 as D (5 bases). Between the trimmed V and J ends, which lost 1 base and 10 bases, there was a span of 11 bases. The CDR3 contains 13 residues. The germline V gene has CDR1 SGHTA and CDR2 FQGNSA. The DNA of the CDR3 is TGTGCCAGCAGCTTAGGAGGGAACTGGGAGCAGTTCTTC. It codes for CASSLGGNWEQFF.

The V gene is TRBV6-5, the J gene TRBJ1-6; 7 bases match TRBD1. Germline assignment: CDR1 MNHEY and CDR2 SVGAGI. V was clipped by 6 bases and J by 8 bases; unmatched bases: 7. The CDR3 consists of 14 residues. CDR3 loop: CASRQTGNDSPLHF. DNA for the CDR3: TGTGCCAGCAGACAGACAGGGAATGATTCACCCCTCCACTTT.

This chain joins TRBV30 and TRBJ1-4; TRBD1 aligns across 7 bases. Trimming at V came to 1 base and at J to 8 bases, leaving 4 bases not matched to a gene. The germline gives CDR1 GTSNPN, CDR2 SVGIG (reference sequence). This CDR3 spans 13 amino acids. The CDR3 nucleotides read TGTGCCTGGAGTGGGGCAGGGGGAGAAAAACTGTTTTTT. It encodes CAWSGAGGEKLFF.

The chain is built from TRBV4-2 and TRBJ2-7; 11 bases agree with TRBD2. The junction had 2 bases not matched to a gene; V was cut back by 1 base and J by 3 bases. Germline V gene lookup returns CDR1 LGHNA and CDR2 YNFKEQ. The CDR3 spans 15 residues. CDR3 sequence: CASSQGLAGIYEQYF. As DNA, the CDR3 is TGTGCCAGCAGCCAAGGACTAGCGGGGATCTACGAGCAGTACTTC.

The rearrangement links TRBV18 to TRBJ2-1, with 11 bases lining up with TRBD2. Germline CDR1 is KGHSH and CDR2 is LQKENI. The V and J ends lost 1 base and 5 bases, in that order; junction bases with no gene match: 1. CDR3 length: 15 amino acids. CDR3 residues: CASSPLSGRDNEQFF. CDR3 nucleotide sequence: TGTGCCAGCTCACCACTTAGCGGGAGGGACAATGAGCAGTTCTTC.

This chain joins TRBV6-6 and TRBJ2-2, with 11 bases matching TRBD1. The CDR3 consists of 16 residues. Losses at the gene ends were 7 bases for V and 6 bases for J; bases not matched to a gene: 10. Germline CDR1 MNHNY, CDR2 SVGAGI (reference sequence). The CDR3 DNA sequence: TGTGCCAGCATCCCCCCCGGGACAGGGGGATCCGGGGAGCTGTTTTTT. This codes for CASIPPGTGGSGELFF.

The chain joins TRBV5-1 to TRBJ2-1; maybe TRBD2 (6 bases). The CDR3 is 15 amino acids. V was trimmed by 1 base and J by 4 bases, leaving 12 bases between them. Germline-derived CDR1 and CDR2 are SGHRS and YFSETQ. CDR3 nucleotides: TGCGCCAGCAGCTTGCACGGGGGTTGGTACAATGAGCAGTTCTTC. Translating it yields CASSLHGGWYNEQFF.

The chain recombines TRBV7-2 with TRBJ1-3; perhaps TRBD1 as D (5 bases). With 3 bases removed from V and 0 bases from J, the gap between germline ends came to 9 bases. Per germline, CDR1 SGHTA and CDR2 FQGNSA. The CDR3 is 15 residues long. For the CDR3, the DNA is TGTGCCAGCAGCTTTGGAGGGGCCTCTGGAAACACCATATATTTT. Translation gives CASSFGGASGNTIYF.